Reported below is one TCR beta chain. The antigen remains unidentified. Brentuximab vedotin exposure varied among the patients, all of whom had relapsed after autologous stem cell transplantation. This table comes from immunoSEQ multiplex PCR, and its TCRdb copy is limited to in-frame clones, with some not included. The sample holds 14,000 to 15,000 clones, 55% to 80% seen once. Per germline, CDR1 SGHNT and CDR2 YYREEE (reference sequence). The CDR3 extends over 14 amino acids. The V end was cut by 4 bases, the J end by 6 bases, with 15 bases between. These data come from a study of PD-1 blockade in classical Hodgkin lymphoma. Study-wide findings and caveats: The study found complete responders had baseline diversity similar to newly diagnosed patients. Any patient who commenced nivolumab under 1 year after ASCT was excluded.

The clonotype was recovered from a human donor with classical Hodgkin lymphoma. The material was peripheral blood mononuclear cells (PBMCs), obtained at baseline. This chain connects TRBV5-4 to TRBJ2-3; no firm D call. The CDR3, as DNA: TGTGCCAGCAGCAGTAGTAAAGGGTCGGATACGCAGTATTTT. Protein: CASSSSKGSDTQYF.